What follows describes a single TCR beta chain. This specimen comes from a study of blood T cell repertoires in COVID-19. Study overall: The cDNA or gDNA used as material had been derived from T cells, B-cell-depleted T cells, or PBMCs.

Germline loops: CDR1 LNHDA, CDR2 SQIVND (reference sequence). The V and J ends lost 5 bases and 0 bases respectively, with 10 bases between them. This CDR3 has 15 residues. Patients of the Seattle cohort, enrolled during active infection, were followed longitudinally. The data were produced by immunoSEQ multiplex PCR, yet TCRdb's version contains in-frame clones alone and is incomplete. Found here are roughly 480,000 clones, 89% of them singletons; the top ten hold about 1%. The TCR sequence derives from a man between 18 and 29 years old with COVID-19, enrolled during active disease. V gene TRBV19 combines with J gene TRBJ1-4; weak D call: TRBD1 (5 bases). The sample was peripheral blood. CDR3 coding DNA: TGTGCCAGTAGTGTGACAGCCGCAACTAATGAAAAACTGTTTTTT. Amino acid sequence: CASSVTAATNEKLFF.